This T cell receptor (beta chain) was sequenced during a study of cytomegalovirus exposure and HLA in healthy donors. Study observations and caveats: The CMV antigen specificity of a few CMV-associated chains was confirmed through in vitro analysis. Reports indicate that TCR beta sequences accurately predicted the HLA-A and HLA-B alleles of most subjects.

The study ran its PCR with 60 Vbeta and 13 Jbeta primers. TCRdb keeps only in-frame clones here, not all; method: immunoSEQ multiplex PCR. The table lists 90,000 to 120,000 clones, roughly 87% of them singletons. Note on this clone: The antigen is not known.

The CDR3 length is 14 residues. The clonotype comes from a man aged 25 to 40 in good health and CMV-seropositive. The rearrangement uses TRBV12-2 and TRBJ1-1. TRBV12-2 is a documented pseudogene. Sequenced sample: PBMCs. CDR3 DNA sequence: TGTGCAAGTCGCTATCGGGTCGACTGGGCTGAAGCTTTCTTT. Protein product: CASRYRVDWAEAFF.